This T cell receptor (beta chain) derives from a study of neurological immune-mediated disorders. Study-wide results and caveats: TCR-beta repertoires seemed private in all groups, with no expanded CDR3 amino acid sequences shared.

This clonotype has only a few counts. Its antigen is not known. Germline CDR1 LGHDT, CDR2 YNNKEL (reference sequence). Trimming stripped 10 bases from V and 0 bases from J, with 11 bases between. CDR3 length: 13 residues. Time point reported: longitudinal time-point 1 (baseline). It was blood bank volunteers in Maryland, USA who made up the healthy controls. With 10-nucleotide random UMIs, 5'RACE was used to make the cDNA. One entry per CDR3 protein, called by TCRdb with MiXCR from the 5' RACE reads. Among around 69,000 distinct CDR3 sequences listed, more than 8.5% were seen once. The sample taken for sequencing was PBMCs. This sequence was found in a man aged 25-45 years in good health. The rearrangement joins TRBV3-1 to TRBJ2-3; D possibly matches TRBD1 or TRBD2 (5 bases each). The CDR3 DNA reads as TGTGCCATCGGGACCGACAGCACAGATACGCAGTATTTT. Its translation is CAIGTDSTDTQYF.